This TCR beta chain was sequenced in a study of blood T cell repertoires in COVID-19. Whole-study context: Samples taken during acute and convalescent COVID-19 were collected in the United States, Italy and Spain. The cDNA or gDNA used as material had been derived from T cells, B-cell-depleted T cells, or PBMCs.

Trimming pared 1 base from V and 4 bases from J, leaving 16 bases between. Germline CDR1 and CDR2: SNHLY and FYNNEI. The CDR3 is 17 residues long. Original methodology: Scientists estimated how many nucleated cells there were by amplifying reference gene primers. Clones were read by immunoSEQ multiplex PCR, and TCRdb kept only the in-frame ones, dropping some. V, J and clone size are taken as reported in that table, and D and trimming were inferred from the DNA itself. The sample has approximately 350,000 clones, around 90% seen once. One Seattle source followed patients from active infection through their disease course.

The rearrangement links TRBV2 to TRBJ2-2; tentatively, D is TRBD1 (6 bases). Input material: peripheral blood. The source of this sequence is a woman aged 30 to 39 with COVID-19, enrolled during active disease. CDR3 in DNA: TGTGCCAGCAGTGAAGAAGTAGGGACAATCACCACCGGGGAGCTGTTTTTT. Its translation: CASSEEVGTITTGELFF.